Sequencing of this TCR beta chain was carried out in a study of T cells in Graves' hyperthyroidism and ophthalmopathy. On the basis of clinical symptoms, serum thyroxine and TRAb, thyroid ultrasound and orbital computed tomography, diagnoses were made. In germline, CDR1 is SGHAT, CDR2 FQNNGV. Trimming removed 1 base from V and 3 bases from J; junction bases left unmatched: 8. This CDR3 is built from 17 residues. The TCR beta CDR3 regions underwent amplification using RNA transcripts as the source. First-round RT-PCR of the TCR CDR3 relied on the HTBI primer set. TCRdb redid the calling of the multiplex PCR reads with MiXCR, one entry per CDR3 protein. The top ten hold 7% to 9% of the sample, which has around 280,000 distinct CDR3 sequences, roughly an eighth seen once. This clonotype was detected ten times or more.

This chain joins TRBV11-2 and TRBJ2-1; 8 nucleotides align to TRBD1. The sample comprised blood. The clonotype comes from a woman aged 35 to 49 with Graves' hyperthyroidism. CDR3 sequence: CASSLVGTGQLYNEQFF. CDR3 DNA sequence: TGTGCCAGCAGCTTAGTAGGGACAGGTCAACTCTACAATGAGCAGTTCTTC.